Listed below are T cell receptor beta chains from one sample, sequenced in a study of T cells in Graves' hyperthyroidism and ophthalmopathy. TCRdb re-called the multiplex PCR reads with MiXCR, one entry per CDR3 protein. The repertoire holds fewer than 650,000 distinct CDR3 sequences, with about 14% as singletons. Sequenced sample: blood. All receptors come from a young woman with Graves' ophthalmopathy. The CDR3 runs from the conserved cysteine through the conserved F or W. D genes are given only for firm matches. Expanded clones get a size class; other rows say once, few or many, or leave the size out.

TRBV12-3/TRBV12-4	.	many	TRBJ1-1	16	TGTGCCAGCAAGAAGGGATATAACATACTCAACACTGAAGCTTTCTTT	CASKKGYNILNTEAFF
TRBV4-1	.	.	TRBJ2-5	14	TGCGCCAGCAGCTCTCCAGGCCGGGGGGAGACCCAGTACTTC	CASSSPGRGETQYF
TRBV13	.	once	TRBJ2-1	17	TGTGCCAGCAGCTCCCATTTCCCGCCTAGCGACTCCTACGAGCAGTTCTTC	CASSSHFPPSDSYEQFF
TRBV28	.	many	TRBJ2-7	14	TGTGCCAGCAGTTTCCTAGGGGGCTCCTACGAGCAGTACTTC	CASSFLGGSYEQYF
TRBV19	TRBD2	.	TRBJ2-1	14	TGTGCCAGTAGTATTATCCGGGAGGGGAATGAGCAGTTCTTC	CASSIIREGNEQFF
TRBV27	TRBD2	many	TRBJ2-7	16	TGTGCCAGCAGTTTATCGTTGATAGCGGGAACCTACGAGCAGTACTTC	CASSLSLIAGTYEQYF
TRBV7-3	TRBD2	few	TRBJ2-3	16	TGTGCCAGCAGCAATTTAGCGGGATCTAGCACAGATACGCAGTATTTT	CASSNLAGSSTDTQYF
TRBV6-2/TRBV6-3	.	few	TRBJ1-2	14	TGTGCCAGCAGTAATTCCGGGACACCCAATGGCTACACCTTC	CASSNSGTPNGYTF
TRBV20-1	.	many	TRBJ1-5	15	TGCAGTGCTTCCGGGCCCGTAGATAGCAATCAGCCCCAGCATTTT	CSASGPVDSNQPQHF
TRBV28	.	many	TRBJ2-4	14	TGTGCCAGCAGGCTAACAGGGCCCTTAGACATTCAGTACTTC	CASRLTGPLDIQYF
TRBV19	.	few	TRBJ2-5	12	TGTGCCACTGGTCCTGATACAGGGATCCAGTACTTC	CATGPDTGIQYF
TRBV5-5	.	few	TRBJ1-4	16	TGTGCCAGCGTGGTTGGGCCTCAAAAGGGGGATGAAAAACTGTTTTTT	CASVVGPQKGDEKLFF
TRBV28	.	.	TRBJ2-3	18	TGTGCCAGCAGTTTATATCTTGCGGGATCCGACAGCACAGATACGCAGTATTTT	CASSLYLAGSDSTDTQYF
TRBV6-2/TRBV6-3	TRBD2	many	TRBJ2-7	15	TGTGCCAGCAGTTACTCCGACGGGGGGTTATACGAGCAGTACTTC	CASSYSDGGLYEQYF
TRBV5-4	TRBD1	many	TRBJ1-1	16	TGTGCCAGCAGCCCTGTCGGACAGGCCCGTGCCACTGAAGCTTTCTTT	CASSPVGQARATEAFF
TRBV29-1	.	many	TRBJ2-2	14	TGCAGCGCAAAGGGACTGCTGAACACCGGGGAGCTGTTTTTT	CSAKGLLNTGELFF
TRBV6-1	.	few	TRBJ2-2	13	TGTGCCAGCAGTTCGACAGGTCCAAGGGAGCTGTTTTTT	CASSSTGPRELFF
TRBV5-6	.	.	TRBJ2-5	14	TGTGCCAGCAGCTTTGGGGGAGCCGACGAGACCCAGTACTTC	CASSFGGADETQYF
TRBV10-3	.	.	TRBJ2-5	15	TGTGCCATCAGTGAGTCAGGAGGGGGCTTTGAGACCCAGTACTTC	CAISESGGGFETQYF
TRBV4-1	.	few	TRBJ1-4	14	TGCGCCAGCAGCCAAGAGGGGACTCGAGAAAAACTGTTTTTT	CASSQEGTREKLFF
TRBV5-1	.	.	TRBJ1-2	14	TGCGCCAGCAGCTCCCTGACAGATAACTATGGCTACACCTTC	CASSSLTDNYGYTF
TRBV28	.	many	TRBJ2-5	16	TGTGCCAGCAGTCCCCGACCCGACAGGAGGAGAGAGACCCAGTACTTC	CASSPRPDRRRETQYF
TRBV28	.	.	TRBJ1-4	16	TGTGCCAGCAGTTTCGAACAGGGACAAACTAATGAAAAACTGTTTTTT	CASSFEQGQTNEKLFF
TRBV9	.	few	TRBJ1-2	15	TGTGCCAGCAGCCCAGGAGTGGGGCTGGGCTATGGCTACACCTTC	CASSPGVGLGYGYTF
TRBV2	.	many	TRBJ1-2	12	TGTGCCAGCAGTGAATCTGACTATGGCTACACCTTC	CASSESDYGYTF